This TCR beta chain was retrieved from a study of technical replicates of blood from a handful of donors. TCRdb keeps only in-frame clones here, not all; method: immunoSEQ multiplex PCR. The data show 65,000 to 95,000 clones, with around 97% seen just once and about 0.27% held by the top ten. The clonotype originates from a human donor in good health. What was sequenced was T cells isolated from PBMCs.

CDR3 sequence: CASSLVLGQQETQYF. The CDR3, as DNA: TGTGCCAGCAGCTTAGTTTTGGGCCAGCAAGAGACCCAGTACTTC. The chain couples TRBV7-6 to TRBJ2-5; D remains ambiguous. V lost 1 base, J lost 2 bases, and 11 bases lay in between. Germline V gene sequence: CDR1 SGHVS, CDR2 FNYEAQ. The CDR3 consists of 15 residues.